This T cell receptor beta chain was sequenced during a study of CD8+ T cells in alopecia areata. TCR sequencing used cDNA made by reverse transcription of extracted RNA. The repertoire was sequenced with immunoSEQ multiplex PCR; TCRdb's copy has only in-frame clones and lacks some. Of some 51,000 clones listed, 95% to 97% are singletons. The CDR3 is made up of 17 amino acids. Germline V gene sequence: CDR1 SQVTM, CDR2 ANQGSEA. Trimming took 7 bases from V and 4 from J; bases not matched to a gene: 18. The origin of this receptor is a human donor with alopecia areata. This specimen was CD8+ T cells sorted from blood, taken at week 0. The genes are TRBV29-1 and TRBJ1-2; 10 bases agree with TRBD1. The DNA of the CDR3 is TGCAGCGCCCCCAGAGGGGGACAGGGGTCGGAGGGCTATGGCTACACCTTC. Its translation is CSAPRGGQGSEGYGYTF.